Below, 3 T cell receptor beta chains from the same sample are listed, as sequenced in a study of neurological immune-mediated disorders. From the 5' RACE reads, TCRdb called clonotypes with MiXCR, one entry per CDR3 protein. Of 30,000 to 35,000 distinct CDR3 sequences in the sample, over 3.5% were seen once. Sequenced material: CD4+ T cells from blood. The receptors stem from a woman aged 40 to 55 in good health.

This clonotype was found many times. The genes are TRBV12-3 or TRBV12-4 and TRBJ1-5, with D possibly being TRBD1 (6 bases). Trimming left V 3 bases short and J 3 bases short, with 15 bases between. This CDR3 is 16 amino acids long. The CDR3 DNA reads TGTGCCAGCAGTTTCGGGCCACAGGGTCTCAATCAGCCCCAGCATTTT. It yields the protein CASSFGPQGLNQPQHF.

In this sample, this clonotype turned up a few times. CDR3 amino acids: CASSRGGGPLEQYF. In DNA, the CDR3 is TGTGCCAGCAGCCGGGGCGGGGGGCCTCTCGAGCAGTACTTC. J is TRBJ2-7 and V is TRBV11-2; the match to TRBD2 covers 8 bases. Germline values: CDR1 SGHAT, CDR2 FQNNGV. V lost 5 bases and J lost 6; bases outside the gene matches: 9. This CDR3 spans 14 amino acids.

This clonotype was counted many times. This chain connects TRBV14 to TRBJ1-1; 7 nucleotides line up with TRBD1. Trimming at V came to 1 base and at J to 6 bases, leaving 11 bases not matched to a gene. Germline CDR1 reads SGHDN; CDR2 reads FVKESK. The CDR3 has 16 amino acids. CDR3 residues: CASSQGWTRGAPEAFF. DNA of the CDR3: TGTGCCAGCAGCCAAGGTTGGACCAGGGGGGCTCCTGAAGCTTTCTTT.